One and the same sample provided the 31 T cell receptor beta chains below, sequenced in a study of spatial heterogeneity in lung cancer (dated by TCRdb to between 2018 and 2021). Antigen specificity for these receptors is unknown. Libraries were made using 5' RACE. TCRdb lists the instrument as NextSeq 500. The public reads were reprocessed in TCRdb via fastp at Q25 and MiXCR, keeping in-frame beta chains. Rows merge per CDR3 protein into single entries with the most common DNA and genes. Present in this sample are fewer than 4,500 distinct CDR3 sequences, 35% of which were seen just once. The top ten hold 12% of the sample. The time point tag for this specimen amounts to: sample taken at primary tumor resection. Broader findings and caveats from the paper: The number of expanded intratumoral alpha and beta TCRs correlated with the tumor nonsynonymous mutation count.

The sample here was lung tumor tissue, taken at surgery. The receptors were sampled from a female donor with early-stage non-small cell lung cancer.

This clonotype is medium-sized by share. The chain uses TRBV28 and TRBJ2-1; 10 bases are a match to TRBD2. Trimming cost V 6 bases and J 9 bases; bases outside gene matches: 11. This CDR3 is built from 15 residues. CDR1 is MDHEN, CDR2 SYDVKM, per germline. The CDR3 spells CASSPSSGRGFEQFF. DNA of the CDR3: TGTGCCAGCAGCCCATCTAGCGGGAGAGGTTTTGAGCAGTTCTTC. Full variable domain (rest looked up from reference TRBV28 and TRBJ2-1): DVKVTQSSRYLVKRTGEKVFLECVQDMDHENMFWYRQDPGLGLRLIYFSYDVKMKEKGDIPEGYSVSREKKERFSLILESASTNQTSMYLCASSPSSGRGFEQFFGPGTRLTVL.

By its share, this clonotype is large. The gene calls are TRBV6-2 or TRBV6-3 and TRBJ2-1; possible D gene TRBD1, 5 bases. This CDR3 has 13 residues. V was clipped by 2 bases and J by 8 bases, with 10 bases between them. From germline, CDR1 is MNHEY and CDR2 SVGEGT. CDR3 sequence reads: CASSYGAEYEQFF. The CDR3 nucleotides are TGTGCCAGCAGTTACGGGGCCGAGTATGAGCAGTTCTTC.

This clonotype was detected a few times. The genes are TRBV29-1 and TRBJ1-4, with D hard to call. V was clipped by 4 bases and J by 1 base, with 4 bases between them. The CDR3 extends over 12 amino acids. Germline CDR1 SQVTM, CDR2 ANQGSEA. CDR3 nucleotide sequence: TGCAGCGTTGGACAAACTAATGAAAAACTGTTTTTT. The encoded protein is CSVGQTNEKLFF. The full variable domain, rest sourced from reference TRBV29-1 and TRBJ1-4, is SAVISQKPSRDICQRGTSLTIQCQVDSQVTMMFWYRQQPGQSLTLIATANQGSEATYESGFVIDKFPISRPNLTFSTLTVSNMSPEDSSIYLCSVGQTNEKLFFGSGTQLSVL.

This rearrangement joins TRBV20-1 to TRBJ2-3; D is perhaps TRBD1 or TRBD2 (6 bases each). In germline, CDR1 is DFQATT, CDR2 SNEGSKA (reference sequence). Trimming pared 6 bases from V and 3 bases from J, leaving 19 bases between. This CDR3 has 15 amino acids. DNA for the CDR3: TGCAGTGCCGAGGGGGGTAGCGCACGGACAGATACGCAGTATTTT. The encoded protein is CSAEGGSARTDTQYF.

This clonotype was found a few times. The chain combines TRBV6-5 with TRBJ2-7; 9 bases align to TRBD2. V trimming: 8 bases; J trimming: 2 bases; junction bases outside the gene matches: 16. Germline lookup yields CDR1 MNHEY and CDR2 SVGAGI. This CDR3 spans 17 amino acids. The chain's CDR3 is CASQRGVPSDGTYEQYF. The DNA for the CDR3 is TGTGCCAGCCAGCGGGGGGTCCCGAGCGACGGTACCTACGAGCAGTACTTC.

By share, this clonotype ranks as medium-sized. CDR3 residues: CASSQQAVAGTDTQYF. In DNA form, the CDR3 reads TGTGCCAGCAGCCAGCAAGCGGTAGCGGGCACAGATACGCAGTATTTT. This chain connects TRBV3-1 to TRBJ2-3; D is perhaps TRBD2 (6 bases). The CDR3 has 16 amino acids. Germline assignment: CDR1 LGHDT and CDR2 YNNKEL (reference sequence). The ends were cut back, 3 bases at V and 1 base at J, with 14 bases in the middle.

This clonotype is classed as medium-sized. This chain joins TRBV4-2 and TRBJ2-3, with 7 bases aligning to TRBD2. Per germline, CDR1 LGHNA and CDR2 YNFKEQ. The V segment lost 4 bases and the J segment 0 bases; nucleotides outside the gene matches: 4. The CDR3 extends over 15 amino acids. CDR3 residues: CASSPPRGSTDTQYF. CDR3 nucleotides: TGTGCCAGCAGCCCTCCGCGGGGGAGCACAGATACGCAGTATTTT.

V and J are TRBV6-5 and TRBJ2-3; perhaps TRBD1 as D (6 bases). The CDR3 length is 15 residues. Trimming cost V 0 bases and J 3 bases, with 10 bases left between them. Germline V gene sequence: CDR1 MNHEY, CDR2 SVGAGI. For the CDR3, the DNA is TGTGCCAGCAGTTACTCACAGGGCTGGACAGATACGCAGTATTTT. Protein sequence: CASSYSQGWTDTQYF.

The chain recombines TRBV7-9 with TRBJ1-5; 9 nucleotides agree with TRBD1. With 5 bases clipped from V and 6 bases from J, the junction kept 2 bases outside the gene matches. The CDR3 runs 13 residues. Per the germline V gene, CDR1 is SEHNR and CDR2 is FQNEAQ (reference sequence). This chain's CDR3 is CASSRTGAQPQHF. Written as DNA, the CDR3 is TGTGCCAGCAGCCGGACAGGGGCTCAGCCCCAGCATTTT.

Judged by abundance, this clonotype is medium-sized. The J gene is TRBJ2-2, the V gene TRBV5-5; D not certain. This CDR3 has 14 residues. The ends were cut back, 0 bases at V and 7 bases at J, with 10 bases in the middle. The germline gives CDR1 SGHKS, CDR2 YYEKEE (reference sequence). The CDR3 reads CASSLVPWGGELFF. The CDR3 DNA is TGTGCCAGCAGCTTGGTCCCGTGGGGCGGGGAGCTGTTTTTT.

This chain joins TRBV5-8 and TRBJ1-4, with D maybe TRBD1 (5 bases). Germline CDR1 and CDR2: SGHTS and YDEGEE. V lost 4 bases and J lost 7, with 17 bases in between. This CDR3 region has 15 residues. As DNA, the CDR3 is TGTGCCAGCAGCCCGGGGACCGGAGGTGGTGAAAAACTGTTTTTT. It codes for CASSPGTGGGEKLFF.

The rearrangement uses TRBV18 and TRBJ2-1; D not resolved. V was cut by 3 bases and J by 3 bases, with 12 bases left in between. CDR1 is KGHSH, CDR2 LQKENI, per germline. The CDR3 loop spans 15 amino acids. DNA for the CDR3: TGTGCCAGCTCACCGCCAAGGATTAACTACAATGAGCAGTTCTTC. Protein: CASSPPRINYNEQFF. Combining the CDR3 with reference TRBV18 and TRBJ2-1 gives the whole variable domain NAGVMQNPRHLVRRRGQEARLRCSPMKGHSHVYWYRQLPEEGLKFMVYLQKENIIDESGMPKERFSAEFPKEGPSILRIQQVVRGDSAAYFCASSPPRINYNEQFFGPGTRLTVL.

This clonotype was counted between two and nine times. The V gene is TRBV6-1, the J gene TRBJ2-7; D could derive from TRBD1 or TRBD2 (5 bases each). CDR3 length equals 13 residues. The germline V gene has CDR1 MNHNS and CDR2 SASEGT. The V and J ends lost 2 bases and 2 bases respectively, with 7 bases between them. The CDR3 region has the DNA TGTGCCAGCAGTGAAAGGGGAGCCTACGAGCAGTACTTC. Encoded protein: CASSERGAYEQYF.

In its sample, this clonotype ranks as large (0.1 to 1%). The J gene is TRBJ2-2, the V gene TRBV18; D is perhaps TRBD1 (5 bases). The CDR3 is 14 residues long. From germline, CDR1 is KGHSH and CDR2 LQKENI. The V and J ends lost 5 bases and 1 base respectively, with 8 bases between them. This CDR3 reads CASSTDRNTGELFF. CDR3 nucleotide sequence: TGTGCCAGCTCAACTGACAGGAACACCGGGGAGCTGTTTTTT.

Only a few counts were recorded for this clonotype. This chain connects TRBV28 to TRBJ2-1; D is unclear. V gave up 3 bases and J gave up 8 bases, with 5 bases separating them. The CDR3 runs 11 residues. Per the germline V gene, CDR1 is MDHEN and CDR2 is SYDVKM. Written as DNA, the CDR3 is TGTGCCAGCAGTTTCCCGGATGAGCAGTTCTTC. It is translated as CASSFPDEQFF.

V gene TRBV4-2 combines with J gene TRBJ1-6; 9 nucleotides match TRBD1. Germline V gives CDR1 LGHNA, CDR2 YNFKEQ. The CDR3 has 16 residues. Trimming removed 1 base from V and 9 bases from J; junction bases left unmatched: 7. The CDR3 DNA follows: TGTGCCAGCAGCCAAGCCCCGGACAGGGGAATTTCACCCCTCCACTTT. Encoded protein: CASSQAPDRGISPLHF.

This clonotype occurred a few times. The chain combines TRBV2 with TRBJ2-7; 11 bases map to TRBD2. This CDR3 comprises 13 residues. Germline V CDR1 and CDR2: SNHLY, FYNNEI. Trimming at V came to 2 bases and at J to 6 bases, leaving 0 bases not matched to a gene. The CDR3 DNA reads TGTGCCAGCAGTGAACTAGCGGGAGGCGAGCAGTACTTC. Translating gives CASSELAGGEQYF.

The CDR3 sequence is CASSIVRGADTQYF. The CDR3 coding sequence is TGTGCCAGCAGCATAGTGCGGGGCGCAGATACGCAGTATTTT. The chain couples TRBV7-8 to TRBJ2-3; D possibly corresponds to TRBD2 (6 bases). The V gene's germline CDR1 is SGHVS and CDR2 FQNEAQ. The CDR3 has 14 residues. V lost 5 bases and J lost 4, with 13 bases in between.

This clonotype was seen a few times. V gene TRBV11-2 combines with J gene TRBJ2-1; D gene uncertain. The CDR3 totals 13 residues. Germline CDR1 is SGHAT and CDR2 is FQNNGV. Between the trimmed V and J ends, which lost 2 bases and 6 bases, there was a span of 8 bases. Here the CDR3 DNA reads TGTGCCAGCAGCTTATTCCCCAGCAATGAGCAGTTCTTC. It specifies CASSLFPSNEQFF.

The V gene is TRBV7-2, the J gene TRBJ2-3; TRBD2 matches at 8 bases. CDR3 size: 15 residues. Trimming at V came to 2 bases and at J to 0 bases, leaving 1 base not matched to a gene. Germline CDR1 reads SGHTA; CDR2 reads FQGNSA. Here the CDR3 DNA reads TGTGCCAGCAGCTTACTAGCGGGTAGCACAGATACGCAGTATTTT. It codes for CASSLLAGSTDTQYF.

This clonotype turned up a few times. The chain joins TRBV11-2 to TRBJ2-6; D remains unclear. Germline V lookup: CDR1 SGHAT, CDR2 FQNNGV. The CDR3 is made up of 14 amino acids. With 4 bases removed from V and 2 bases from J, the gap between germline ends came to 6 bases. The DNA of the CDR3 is TGTGCCAGCAGCTCGTACACTGGGGCCAACGTCCTGACTTTC. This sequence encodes CASSSYTGANVLTF.

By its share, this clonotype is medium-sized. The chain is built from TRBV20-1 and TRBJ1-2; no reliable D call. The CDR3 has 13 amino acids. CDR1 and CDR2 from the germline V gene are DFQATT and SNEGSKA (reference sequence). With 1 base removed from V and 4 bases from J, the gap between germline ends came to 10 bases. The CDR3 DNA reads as TGCAGTGCTAGAGGGGTGGCGGCCTATGGCTACACCTTC. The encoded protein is CSARGVAAYGYTF.

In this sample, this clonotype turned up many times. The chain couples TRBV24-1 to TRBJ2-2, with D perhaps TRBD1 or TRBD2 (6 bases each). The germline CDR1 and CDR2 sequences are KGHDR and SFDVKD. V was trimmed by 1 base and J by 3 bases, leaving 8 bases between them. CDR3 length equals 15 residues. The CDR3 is CATSDFGGHTGELFF. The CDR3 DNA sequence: TGTGCCACCAGTGATTTTGGGGGGCACACCGGGGAGCTGTTTTTT.

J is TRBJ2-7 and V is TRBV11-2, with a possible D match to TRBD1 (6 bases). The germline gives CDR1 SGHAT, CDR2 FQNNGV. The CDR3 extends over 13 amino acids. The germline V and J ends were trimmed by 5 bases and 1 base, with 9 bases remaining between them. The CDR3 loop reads CASSLGQSYEQYF. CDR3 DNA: TGTGCCAGCAGCCTCGGACAGTCCTACGAGCAGTACTTC.

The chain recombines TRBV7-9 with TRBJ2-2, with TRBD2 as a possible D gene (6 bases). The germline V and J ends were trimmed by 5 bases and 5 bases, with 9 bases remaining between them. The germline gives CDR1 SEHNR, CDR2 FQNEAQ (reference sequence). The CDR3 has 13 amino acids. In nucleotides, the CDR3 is TGTGCCAGCAGCCAGGGAGGTACCGGGGAGCTGTTTTTT. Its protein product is CASSQGGTGELFF.

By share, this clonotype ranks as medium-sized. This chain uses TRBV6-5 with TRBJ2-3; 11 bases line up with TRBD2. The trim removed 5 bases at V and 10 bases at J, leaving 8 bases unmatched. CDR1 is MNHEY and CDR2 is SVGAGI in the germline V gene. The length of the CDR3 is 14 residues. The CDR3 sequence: CASSPPTSGDAQYF. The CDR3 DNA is TGTGCCAGCAGTCCCCCGACTAGCGGGGATGCGCAGTATTTT.

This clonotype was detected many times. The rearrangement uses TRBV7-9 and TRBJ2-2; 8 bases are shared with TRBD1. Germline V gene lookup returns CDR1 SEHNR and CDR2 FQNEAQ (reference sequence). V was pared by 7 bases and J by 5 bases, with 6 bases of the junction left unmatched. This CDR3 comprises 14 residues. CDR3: CASTGTGVTGELFF. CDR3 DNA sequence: TGTGCCAGCACCGGGACAGGTGTGACCGGGGAGCTGTTTTTT. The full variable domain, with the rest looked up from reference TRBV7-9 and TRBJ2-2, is DTGVSQNPRHKITKRGQNVTFRCDPISEHNRLYWYRQTLGQGPEFLTYFQNEAQLEKSRLLSDRFSAERPKGSFSTLEIQRTEQGDSAMYLCASTGTGVTGELFFGEGSRLTVL.

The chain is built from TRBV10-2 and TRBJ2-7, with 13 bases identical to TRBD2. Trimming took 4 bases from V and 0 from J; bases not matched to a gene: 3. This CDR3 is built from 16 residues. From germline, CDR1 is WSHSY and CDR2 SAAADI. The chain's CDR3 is CASSARTSGSSYEQYF. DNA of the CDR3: TGCGCCAGCAGTGCCAGGACTAGCGGGAGCTCCTACGAGCAGTACTTC.

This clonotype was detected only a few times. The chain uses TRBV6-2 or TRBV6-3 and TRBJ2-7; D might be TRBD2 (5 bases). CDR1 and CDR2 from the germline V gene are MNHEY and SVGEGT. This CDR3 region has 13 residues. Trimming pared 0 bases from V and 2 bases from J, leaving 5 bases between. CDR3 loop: CASSYSRAYEQYF. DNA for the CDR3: TGTGCCAGCAGTTACTCGAGGGCCTACGAGCAGTACTTC.

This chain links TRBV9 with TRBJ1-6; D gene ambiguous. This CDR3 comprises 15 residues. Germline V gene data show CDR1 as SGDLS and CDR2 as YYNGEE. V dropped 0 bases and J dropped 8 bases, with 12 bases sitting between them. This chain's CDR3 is CASSVGTHLDSPLHF. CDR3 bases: TGTGCCAGCAGCGTAGGGACCCACTTGGATTCACCCCTCCACTTT. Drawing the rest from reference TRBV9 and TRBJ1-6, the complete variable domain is DSGVTQTPKHLITATGQRVTLRCSPRSGDLSVYWYQQSLDQGLQFLIQYYNGEERAKGNILERFSAQQFPDLHSELNLSSLELGDSALYFCASSVGTHLDSPLHFGNGTRLTVT.

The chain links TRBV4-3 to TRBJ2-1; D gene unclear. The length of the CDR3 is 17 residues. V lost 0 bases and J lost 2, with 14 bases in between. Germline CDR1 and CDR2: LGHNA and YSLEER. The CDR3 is CASSQDEARPTYNEQFF. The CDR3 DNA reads TGCGCCAGCAGCCAAGATGAGGCAAGGCCGACCTACAATGAGCAGTTCTTC.